Listed below are T cell receptor beta chains from one sample, sequenced in a study of shared clonotypes between healthy human individuals. TCRdb's copy holds only in-frame clones and misses some; the assay was immunoSEQ multiplex PCR. The data show roughly 2.5 million clones, approximately 92% seen once. Sequencing input: naive CD4+ T cells sorted from blood. The receptors shown here come from a man aged 18 to 30 in good health. Both conserved end residues are part of each CDR3. Fields, in order: V gene, clone size, J gene, D gene, CDR3 protein, CDR3 DNA. The D gene is left open where the match is weak. The size entry is marked missing in some rows and otherwise reads once, few, many or a size class.

>TRBV18|NA|TRBJ1-4|TRBD1
CASSPYRGTNEKLFF
TGTGCCAGCTCACCCTACAGGGGCACTAATGAAAAACTGTTTTTT
>TRBV6-1|NA|TRBJ1-1|NA
CASSQTANTEAFF
TGTGCCAGCAGCCAAACAGCGAACACTGAAGCTTTCTTT
>TRBV7-6|NA|TRBJ1-2|NA
CASSSKPSTVPLGYTF
TGTGCCAGCAGCTCTAAGCCCTCGACGGTTCCGCTTGGCTACACCTTC
>TRBV11-2|NA|TRBJ2-7|NA
CASSLGTAPSYEQYF
TGTGCCAGCAGCTTAGGCACCGCTCCCTCCTACGAGCAGTACTTC
>TRBV7-2|NA|TRBJ1-1|NA
CTSSLDGAAMNTEAFF
TGTACCAGCAGCTTAGACGGGGCAGCCATGAACACTGAAGCTTTCTTT
>TRBV19|NA|TRBJ2-3|TRBD1
CASSSQGALVTAQYF
TGTGCCAGTAGTTCACAGGGGGCCCTTGTCACAGCGCAGTATTTT
>TRBV6-5|once|TRBJ2-1|TRBD2
CASNTGTSGSNEQFF
TGTGCCAGCAACACCGGGACTAGCGGGAGCAATGAGCAGTTCTTC
>TRBV6-1|NA|TRBJ2-7|NA
CASSRSEQGYEQYF
TGTGCCAGCAGTCGAAGCGAACAGGGCTACGAGCAGTACTTC
>TRBV12-5|NA|TRBJ2-3|NA
CASGLVTDTQYF
TGTGCTAGTGGTTTGGTTACAGATACGCAGTATTTT
>TRBV9|NA|TRBJ2-1|NA
CASSVAQGGSEQFF
TGTGCCAGCAGCGTAGCACAGGGAGGTAGTGAGCAGTTCTTC
>TRBV4-1|NA|TRBJ1-2|NA
CASSNHGAYRENNYGYTF
TGCGCCAGCAGCAACCATGGGGCGTACAGGGAGAATAACTATGGCTACACCTTC
>TRBV18|NA|TRBJ2-2|TRBD1
CASSPDRAAGELFF
TGTGCCAGCTCACCTGACAGGGCGGCCGGGGAGCTGTTTTTT
>TRBV28|once|TRBJ2-7|NA
CASSLVSYEQYF
TGTGCCAGCAGCTTGGTTTCCTACGAGCAGTACTTC
>TRBV6-1|NA|TRBJ2-3|TRBD2
CASSFTGGRADTQYF
TGTGCCAGCAGTTTCACGGGGGGGAGGGCAGATACGCAGTATTTT
>TRBV2|few|TRBJ1-2|NA
CASSELQGWDYGYTF
TGTGCCAGCAGTGAATTACAGGGCTGGGACTATGGCTACACCTTC
>TRBV11-2|NA|TRBJ1-1|NA
CASSPKNTEAFF
TGTGCCAGCAGCCCAAAAAACACTGAAGCTTTCTTT